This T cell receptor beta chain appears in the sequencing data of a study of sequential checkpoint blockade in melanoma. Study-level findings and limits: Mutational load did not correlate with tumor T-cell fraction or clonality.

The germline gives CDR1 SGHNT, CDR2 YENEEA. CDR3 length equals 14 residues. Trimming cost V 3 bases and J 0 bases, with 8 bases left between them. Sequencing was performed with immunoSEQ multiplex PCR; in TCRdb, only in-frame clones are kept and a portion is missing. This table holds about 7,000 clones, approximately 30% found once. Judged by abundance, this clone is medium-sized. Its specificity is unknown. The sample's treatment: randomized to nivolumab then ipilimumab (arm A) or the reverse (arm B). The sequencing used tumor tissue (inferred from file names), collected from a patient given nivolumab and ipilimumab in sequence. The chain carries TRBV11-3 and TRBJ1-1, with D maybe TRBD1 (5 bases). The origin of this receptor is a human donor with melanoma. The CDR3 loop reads CASSLGHLNTEAFF. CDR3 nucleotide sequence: TGTGCCAGCAGCTTGGGGCACCTGAACACTGAAGCTTTCTTT.